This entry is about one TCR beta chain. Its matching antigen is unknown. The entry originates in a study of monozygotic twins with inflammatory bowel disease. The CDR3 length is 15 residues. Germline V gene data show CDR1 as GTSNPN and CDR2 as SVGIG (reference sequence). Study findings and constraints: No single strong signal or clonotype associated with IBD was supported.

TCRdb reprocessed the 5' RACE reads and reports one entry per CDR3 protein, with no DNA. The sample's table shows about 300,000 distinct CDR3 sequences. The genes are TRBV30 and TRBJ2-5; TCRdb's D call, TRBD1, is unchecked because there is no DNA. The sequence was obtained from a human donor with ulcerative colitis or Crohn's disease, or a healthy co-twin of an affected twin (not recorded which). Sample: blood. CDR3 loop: CAWSAWTGGRETQYF.